Below are 12 T cell receptor beta chains sequenced from a single sample in a study of T cell responses to AZD1222 COVID-19 vaccine. The table came from immunoSEQ multiplex PCR; TCRdb's copy has only in-frame clones and leaves some out. This table holds fewer than 150,000 clones, around 89% found once. This sample comprised peripheral blood, obtained 28 days after the second AZD1222 dose. The receptors derive from an adult who received the AZD1222 COVID-19 vaccine.

V and J are TRBV2 and TRBJ1-2, with D unresolved. The CDR3 runs 15 residues. V lost 6 bases, J lost 0 bases, and 14 bases lay in between. Germline V gene sequence: CDR1 SNHLY, CDR2 FYNNEI. The CDR3 sequence is CASRWTLAANYGYTF. In nucleotides, the CDR3 is TGTGCCAGCAGGTGGACGCTAGCCGCTAACTATGGCTACACCTTC.

V gene TRBV7-8 combines with J gene TRBJ2-7, with a tentative D call TRBD2 (5 bases). The germline CDR1 and CDR2 sequences are SGHVS and FQNEAQ. The CDR3 loop spans 16 amino acids. The ends were cut back, 1 base at V and 3 bases at J, with 16 bases in the middle. The CDR3 protein is CASSLGSEGGFYEQYF. DNA of the CDR3: TGTGCCAGCAGCTTAGGTTCCGAAGGAGGTTTCTACGAGCAGTACTTC.

This sequence joins TRBV3-1 (or the pseudogene TRBV3-2) and TRBJ2-3; 13 bases align to TRBD2. CDR1 and CDR2 from the germline V gene are LGHDT and YNNKEL (reference sequence). The CDR3 is 16 residues long. The V segment lost 2 bases and the J segment 6 bases; nucleotides outside the gene matches: 5. CDR3: CASSQMTSGGRDTQYF. The CDR3 DNA is TGTGCCAGCAGCCAAATGACTAGCGGGGGGAGGGATACGCAGTATTTT.

The chain is built from TRBV12-1 and TRBJ2-7; the listed D gene, TRBD1, was not tested against the DNA. TRBV12-1 is an annotated pseudogene. The CDR3 runs 16 residues. CDR3 DNA sequence: TGTGCCAGCAGCTCCATAGGACAGGGATTGGCCTACGAGCAGTACTTC. Translating it yields CASSSIGQGLAYEQYF.

The chain is built from TRBV11-2 and TRBJ1-1; D not certain. Germline lookup yields CDR1 SGHAT and CDR2 FQNNGV. The CDR3 extends over 16 amino acids. With 4 bases removed from V and 3 bases from J, the gap between germline ends came to 18 bases. The CDR3 is CASSSNRLLADTEAFF. The CDR3 coding sequence is TGTGCCAGCAGCTCCAACCGCCTGCTAGCGGACACTGAAGCTTTCTTT.

In DNA, the CDR3 is TGTGCCAGCACCACAGGGGGCCCTGCCCGGCAGTTCTTC. This translates into CASTTGGPARQFF. This chain links TRBV11-3 with TRBJ2-1, with TRBD1 matching over 9 bases. The CDR3 length is 13 residues. Trimming took 7 bases from V and 12 from J; bases not matched to a gene: 10. CDR1 is SGHNT and CDR2 is YENEEA in the germline V gene.

This clone was seen a few times. The rearrangement links TRBV19 to TRBJ2-2; unclear D gene. V was cut by 3 bases and J by 4 bases, with 6 bases left in between. Germline CDR1 LNHDA, CDR2 SQIVND (reference sequence). The CDR3 spans 13 residues. The CDR3 loop reads CASSMAPTGELFF. CDR3 coding DNA: TGTGCCAGTAGTATGGCCCCCACCGGGGAGCTGTTTTTT.

The chain employs TRBV15 and TRBJ1-4; D unresolved. The CDR3 consists of 14 residues. Trimming took off 1 base at V and 2 bases at J, with 5 bases between the two ends. The germline CDR1 and CDR2 sequences are LNHNV and YYDKDF (reference sequence). The CDR3 sequence is CATSRGSTNEKLFF. The CDR3 nucleotides are TGTGCCACCAGCAGAGGTTCTACTAATGAAAAACTGTTTTTT.

This chain joins TRBV27 and TRBJ2-3; 8 positions match TRBD2. The CDR3 spans 16 residues. With 5 bases clipped from V and 2 bases from J, the junction kept 9 bases outside the gene matches. Germline assignment: CDR1 MNHEY and CDR2 SMNVEV (reference sequence). CDR3 nucleotides: TGTGCCAGCAGTCCCTCGCGGGGGGCGTACACAGATACGCAGTATTTT. Protein sequence: CASSPSRGAYTDTQYF.

The chain couples TRBV3-1 (or the pseudogene TRBV3-2) to TRBJ2-7, with D tentatively TRBD1 (6 bases). Trimming left V 1 base short and J 2 bases short, with 15 bases between. Looked up from germline, CDR1 is LGHDT and CDR2 is YNNKEL (reference sequence). There are 16 residues in the CDR3. In nucleotides, the CDR3 is TGTGCCAGCAGCCAAGTTAGGGGGAGTACCACCTACGAGCAGTACTTC. As protein: CASSQVRGSTTYEQYF.

The chain uses TRBV30 and TRBJ1-4; 9 bases line up with TRBD1. The CDR3 is 15 residues long. The junction had 14 bases not matched to a gene; V was cut back by 8 bases and J by 7 bases. The germline CDR1 and CDR2 sequences are GTSNPN and SVGIG (reference sequence). CDR3 sequence reads: CAVQGAQVDFEKLFF. The DNA for the CDR3 is TGTGCCGTACAGGGGGCGCAGGTCGATTTTGAAAAACTGTTTTTT.

The V and J genes are TRBV18 and TRBJ2-7; unclear D gene. V was trimmed by 6 bases and J by 3 bases, leaving 15 bases between them. CDR1 and CDR2 (germline): KGHSH, LQKENI. This CDR3 region has 14 residues. The CDR3: CASSTKFRVYEQYF. Written as DNA, the CDR3 is TGTGCCAGCTCCACGAAATTTCGAGTCTACGAGCAGTACTTC.